This paragraph covers one T cell receptor beta chain sequence. Its antigen is not known. V gave up 8 bases and J gave up 0 bases, with 8 bases separating them. The CDR3 sequence is 13 residues long. Germline CDR1 is SGHNT and CDR2 is YENEEA. The entry originates in a study of CD4+ T cells in melanoma. Study outcomes and limitations: CD8+ T cell, macrophage and B cell function reportedly correlated with neoantigen-specific CD4+ T cells. Neoantigen-specific CD4+ T cells in melanoma reportedly had diverse differentiation states.

Libraries were prepared by immunoSEQ multiplex PCR; TCRdb keeps only in-frame clonotypes and omits some of them. Of more than 110,000 clones listed, around 90% are singletons. The sequence was collected from a human donor with melanoma. The chain is built from TRBV11-3 and TRBJ2-1; no clear D. CDR3 region: CASGLSSYNEQFF. The CDR3, as DNA: TGTGCCAGCGGCCTAAGCTCCTACAATGAGCAGTTCTTC. Drawing the rest from reference TRBV11-3 and TRBJ2-1, the complete variable domain is EAGVVQSPRYKIIEKKQPVAFWCNPISGHNTLYWYLQNLGQGPELLIRYENEEAVDDSQLPKDRFSAERLKGVDSTLKIQPAELGDSAVYLCASGLSSYNEQFFGPGTRLTVL.